The 22 T cell receptor beta chains below all came from one sample that was sequenced in a study of blood T cell repertoires in COVID-19. The method was immunoSEQ multiplex PCR; TCRdb's version includes in-frame clones alone and lacks a portion of them. The sample has 100,000 to 150,000 clones, about 80% seen once; the top ten hold 10% to 15%. Sequencing was done on a sample of peripheral blood. Receptors were obtained from a woman aged 60 to 75 with acute or convalescent COVID-19.

The V call is TRBV15, the J call TRBJ1-5, with D possibly TRBD1 on 5 matching bases. The CDR3 extends over 16 amino acids. The V end was cut by 2 bases, the J end by 0 bases, with 11 bases between. CDR1 LNHNV and CDR2 YYDKDF come from the germline V gene (reference sequence). The CDR3 here is CATSRTRVYSNQPQHF. DNA for the CDR3: TGTGCCACCAGCAGAACCAGGGTCTATAGCAATCAGCCCCAGCATTTT. The full variable domain, with the rest looked up from reference TRBV15 and TRBJ1-5, is DAMVIQNPRYQVTQFGKPVTLSCSQTLNHNVMYWYQQKSSQAPKLLFHYYDKDFNNEADTPDNFQSRRPNTSFCFLDIRSPGLGDTAMYLCATSRTRVYSNQPQHFGDGTRLSIL.

V and J are TRBV12-3 or TRBV12-4 and TRBJ1-5; a possible D gene is TRBD1 (5 bases). There are 13 residues in the CDR3. The V end lost 6 bases, the J end lost 8 bases, and 14 bases lay between the germline ends. As DNA, the CDR3 is TGTGCCAGCAGCCCTCTTACAGGAGAGCCCCAGCATTTT. Translated: CASSPLTGEPQHF.

The chain is built from TRBV5-4 and TRBJ2-1; 7 bases fit TRBD1. V lost 1 base, J lost 6 bases, and 1 base stayed unmatched. This CDR3 comprises 13 residues. Germline assignment: CDR1 SGHNT and CDR2 YYREEE (reference sequence). The CDR3 loop reads CASSLTGANEQFF. Written as DNA, the CDR3 is TGTGCCAGCAGCTTGACAGGGGCCAATGAGCAGTTCTTC. Complete variable domain (other parts from reference TRBV5-4 and TRBJ2-1): ETGVTQSPTHLIKTRGQQVTLRCSSQSGHNTVSWYQQALGQGPQFIFQYYREEENGRGNFPPRFSGLQFPNYSSELNVNALELDDSALYLCASSLTGANEQFFGPGTRLTVL.

This clone was picked up one time. In the same sample, other DNA sequences code for this CDR3. The CDR3 bases are TGTGCCAGCAGCTTGGGCAGGGGAAGCAATCAGCCCCAGCATTTT. This gives the protein CASSLGRGSNQPQHF. This chain joins TRBV5-5 and TRBJ1-5, with D tentatively TRBD1 (6 bases). The germline V gene has CDR1 SGHKS and CDR2 YYEKEE (reference sequence). V was pared by 0 bases and J by 1 base, with 8 bases between. The CDR3 extends over 15 amino acids.

The chain employs TRBV25-1 and TRBJ2-7; 7 bases agree with TRBD1. V gave up 8 bases and J gave up 3 bases; unmatched junction bases: 4. Germline V CDR1 and CDR2: MGHDK, SYGVNS. This CDR3 has 12 residues. The CDR3 nucleotides are TGTGCCAGCGGGGACAGACGCTACGAGCAGTACTTC. Translating gives CASGDRRYEQYF.

The V gene is TRBV5-4, the J gene TRBJ1-2; no clear D gene. This CDR3 is 11 amino acids long. Germline assignment: CDR1 SGHNT and CDR2 YYREEE (reference sequence). V was trimmed by 3 bases and J by 8 bases, leaving 8 bases between them. The CDR3 coding sequence is TGTGCCAGCAGCTCGAACCTAGGCTACACCTTC. Its translation is CASSSNLGYTF.

The V gene is TRBV9, the J gene TRBJ1-5, with no clear D. V gave up 0 bases and J gave up 5 bases, with 6 bases separating them. This CDR3 contains 13 residues. Germline V gene lookup returns CDR1 SGDLS and CDR2 YYNGEE. In nucleotides, the CDR3 is TGTGCCAGCAGCGTAGGAGTGGATCAGCCCCAGCATTTT. Translating gives CASSVGVDQPQHF.

The rearrangement joins TRBV7-9 to TRBJ1-2, with 12 bases that match TRBD1. Germline lookup yields CDR1 SEHNR and CDR2 FQNEAQ (reference sequence). CDR3 length: 15 residues. V dropped 3 bases and J dropped 4; count of bases not matched to a gene: 3. Written as DNA, the CDR3 is TGTGCCAGCAGCTTGGGACAGGGGGCGGGCTATGGCTACACCTTC. Translating gives CASSLGQGAGYGYTF. Full variable domain (missing parts from reference TRBV7-9 and TRBJ1-2): DTGVSQNPRHKITKRGQNVTFRCDPISEHNRLYWYRQTLGQGPEFLTYFQNEAQLEKSRLLSDRFSAERPKGSFSTLEIQRTEQGDSAMYLCASSLGQGAGYGYTFGSGTRLTVV.

V and J are TRBV28 and TRBJ1-2, with 9 bases fitting TRBD1. Unmatched junction bases numbered 17, after V lost 7 bases and J lost 8 bases. CDR1 and CDR2 (germline): MDHEN, SYDVKM. The CDR3 has 16 amino acids. The CDR3 protein is CASNSGEYRGLKGYTF. The DNA for the CDR3 is TGTGCCAGCAACTCGGGGGAATACAGGGGGCTAAAGGGCTACACCTTC.

The CDR3 coding sequence is TGTGCCAGCAGCCAAGAGGGGACAGGGGCTAACTATGGCTACACCTTC. As protein: CASSQEGTGANYGYTF. The gene calls are TRBV3-1 (or the pseudogene TRBV3-2) and TRBJ1-2; 10 bases fit TRBD1. The trim removed 0 bases at V and 0 bases at J, leaving 1 base unmatched. CDR1 and CDR2 from the germline V gene are LGHDT and YNNKEL (reference sequence). The CDR3 is 16 residues long.

CDR3 DNA: TGTGCCAGCAGTTACTCCACAGGGGTAAGGAGTGGCTACACCTTC. The encoded protein is CASSYSTGVRSGYTF. The rearrangement joins TRBV6-5 to TRBJ1-2; 7 bases are a match to TRBD1. Trimming removed 0 bases from V and 7 bases from J; junction bases left unmatched: 8. CDR1 and CDR2 (germline): MNHEY, SVGAGI. The CDR3 loop spans 15 amino acids.

This rearrangement joins TRBV7-8 to TRBJ2-5, with 9 positions matching TRBD1. The CDR3 sequence is 16 residues long. Germline lookup yields CDR1 SGHVS and CDR2 FQNEAQ. With 4 bases clipped from V and 5 bases from J, the junction kept 11 bases outside the gene matches. The CDR3 bases are TGTGCCAGCAGCTCCGGGACAGGGTTGGTACCGGAGACCCAGTACTTC. The encoded protein is CASSSGTGLVPETQYF.

The chain has TRBV5-6 and TRBJ2-2; 7 bases fit TRBD2. The CDR3 contains 16 residues. In germline, CDR1 is SGHDT, CDR2 YYEEEE. Trimming cost V 3 bases and J 5 bases; bases outside gene matches: 10. The CDR3 region has the DNA TGTGCCAGCAGCTCGTACGTGACGGGGGGAACCGGGGAGCTGTTTTTT. It encodes CASSSYVTGGTGELFF.

The chain carries TRBV19 and TRBJ2-2; no clear D. Germline CDR1 LNHDA, CDR2 SQIVND (reference sequence). V was pared by 8 bases and J by 6 bases, with 10 bases between. CDR3 length: 12 amino acids. The CDR3 protein is CASDPEAGELFF. CDR3 nucleotide sequence: TGTGCCAGTGACCCCGAGGCCGGGGAGCTGTTTTTT.

The chain combines TRBV5-6 with TRBJ1-2; 10 positions agree with TRBD1. This CDR3 region has 18 residues. From germline, CDR1 is SGHDT and CDR2 YYEEEE. With 3 bases clipped from V and 4 bases from J, the junction kept 15 bases outside the gene matches. This CDR3 is CASSSLGTGALRGYGYTF. In DNA form, the CDR3 reads TGTGCCAGCAGCTCGTTGGGGACAGGGGCCCTCCGAGGCTATGGCTACACCTTC.

This clone was seen only a few times. The chain has TRBV7-9 and TRBJ1-1; a weak D match, TRBD1 (6 bases). This CDR3 contains 14 residues. CDR1 and CDR2 (germline): SEHNR, FQNEAQ (reference sequence). The V gene lost 4 bases and the J gene lost 1 base, with 10 bases spanning the gap. For the CDR3, the DNA is TGTGCCAGCAGCTGGGGGCCGGAGAACACTGAAGCTTTCTTT. It encodes CASSWGPENTEAFF.

The chain recombines TRBV12-5 with TRBJ2-7; 7 bases line up with TRBD1. With 1 base clipped from V and 5 bases from J, the junction kept 2 bases outside the gene matches. The germline V gene encodes CDR1 LGHNT and CDR2 FRNRAP. The CDR3 spans 13 residues. DNA for the CDR3: TGTGCTAGTGGTTTGGAGACAGGGAACGAGCAGTACTTC. It codes for CASGLETGNEQYF.

The chain is built from TRBV6-5 and TRBJ2-1, with a weak D call TRBD1 (6 bases). V was cut by 4 bases and J by 3 bases, with 10 bases left in between. Germline V gene data show CDR1 as MNHEY and CDR2 as SVGAGI. This CDR3 comprises 14 residues. As DNA, the CDR3 is TGTGCCAGCAGTTCCGGACAGTACTACAATGAGCAGTTCTTC. Residues: CASSSGQYYNEQFF.

CDR3 sequence: CASSDGLAGGLPGTDTQYF. CDR3 sequence (DNA): TGTGCCAGCAGTGACGGGCTAGCGGGGGGGCTGCCGGGCACAGATACGCAGTATTTT. The V gene is TRBV2, the J gene TRBJ2-3; 12 bases are shared with TRBD2. The germline V gene encodes CDR1 SNHLY and CDR2 FYNNEI. J lost 1 base, V lost 3 bases, and 11 bases had no gene match. The CDR3 sequence is 19 residues long.

The chain uses TRBV12-3 or TRBV12-4 and TRBJ1-1; D might be TRBD1 (5 bases). CDR3 length equals 13 residues. V lost 3 bases and J lost 6, with 11 bases in between. This chain's CDR3 is CASSLWRGSEAFF. The CDR3 DNA sequence: TGTGCCAGCAGTTTGTGGAGGGGATCTGAAGCTTTCTTT.

The chain recombines TRBV2 with TRBJ1-4, with TRBD1 matching 8 bases. The CDR3 totals 16 residues. V was clipped by 7 bases and J by 8 bases; unmatched bases: 15. Germline V gives CDR1 SNHLY, CDR2 FYNNEI. CDR3 protein: CASMKPRTGMREKLFF. As DNA, the CDR3 is TGTGCCAGCATGAAACCTAGGACAGGGATGAGGGAAAAACTGTTTTTT.

The chain employs TRBV7-9 and TRBJ2-2, with D tentatively TRBD2 (6 bases). The CDR3 consists of 14 residues. CDR1 is SEHNR and CDR2 is FQNEAQ in the germline V gene (reference sequence). Trimming stripped 3 bases from V and 5 bases from J, with 10 bases between. CDR3 protein: CASSFGGATGELFF. The CDR3 DNA follows: TGTGCCAGCAGCTTCGGAGGGGCGACCGGGGAGCTGTTTTTT.